Included here is one TCR beta chain sequence, with context. As yet, its antigen is unknown. The data originate from a study of breast tumors, draining lymph nodes, adjacent tissues. Study-level results: Compared with lymph nodes, tumors were less diverse; compared with nontumor tissue, more. Compared with basal-like, luminal-like tumors shared significantly more repertoire with nontumor tissue. Data only fit, rather than demonstrated, lymph node origin of most tumor T cells. Data fit most tumor T cells coming from lymph node, expanding in tumor.

Trimming shortened V by 7 bases and J by 2 bases, and 21 bases separated the two germline ends. The CDR3 totals 17 residues. CDR1 KGHDR and CDR2 SFDVKD come from the germline V gene. TCRdb re-called the multiplex PCR reads through MiXCR, storing one row per CDR3 protein. The sample holds roughly 70,000 distinct CDR3 sequences, approximately 45% seen once. This chain connects TRBV24-1 to TRBJ2-3; the D call may be TRBD1 or TRBD2 (7 bases each). Sequenced material: breast tumor tissue. The sequence came from a female donor with breast cancer. Some clones in this sample may be carry-over from other donors' samples. This CDR3 is CATRGQGGPGLTDTQYF. CDR3 DNA sequence: TGTGCCACCAGGGGGCAGGGGGGGCCAGGTCTCACAGATACGCAGTATTTT.